This T cell receptor (beta chain) is drawn from a study of blood T cell repertoires in COVID-19 (dated by TCRdb to 2019 to 2021). In terms of the full investigation: Samples covering the acute and convalescent phases of COVID-19 were provided by collaborators in the United States, Italy and Spain. The repertoires were released in a freely available public database meant as a resource for research on the immune response to SARS-CoV-2. Sample metadata almost always included a de-identified subject ID, COVID-19 status, age in years and sex. The samples were drawn from the first 160 participants of the ongoing ImmuneRACE study and from 950 to 1,500 subjects provided by 6 global collaborators. The material from the prospective study consisted of cDNA or gDNA derived from T cells, B-cell-depleted T cells, or PBMCs. The dataset comprised deeply sampled blood TCRbeta repertoires from subjects exposed to, actively infected with, or recovered from COVID-19. Where available, HLA class I and class II types were obtained from metadata supplied by the sample provider rather than from assay-based typing. The paper's findings and limits, for the study overall: How much clinical and demographic metadata was included differed by source and by participant, and the metadata was provided uncurated.

With regard to this clone: Its antigen is still unknown. Per-base quality was not reported, and no clone a single base away is much larger than it.

Collaborating institutions collected whole blood in K2EDTA tubes following their own protocols. For TCRbeta analysis, collaborators shipped samples in one of three forms: frozen whole blood, isolated PBMCs, or DNA extracted from either of those sample types. The CDR3 goes from the cysteine to the phenylalanine over 15 residues. The entry retains the CDR3 DNA only, 45 bases that are in frame from base 1. CDR1 and CDR2, per the germline V gene (reference sequence), are SGHKS and YYEKEE. At the junction V is shortened by 4 bases and J by 4 bases; bases outside the gene matches: 6. The immunoSEQ Assay, a bias-controlled multiplex PCR, was used to amplify TCRbeta CDR3 regions from genomic DNA. In the source study's methods: The number of nucleated cells in each sample was estimated from the amplification of reference gene primers within the assay. Sequence reads were collapsed and filtered to measure the absolute abundance of every unique TCRbeta CDR3 rearrangement. For each sample, productive Simpson clonality was calculated as the square root of Simpson's diversity index over productive rearrangements. The table comes from immuneACCESS by way of TCRdb, which keeps in-frame sequences with V and J called. Part of the clones is missing from these tables; in studies checked, under half for an unresolved V gene and the rest for unknown reasons. V and J calls and clone size come straight from that table; D and trimming were deduced from the DNA. The sample table shows about 76,000 clones, and about 90% are seen once. The ten largest clones add up to approximately 5% of the sample.

Sample: peripheral blood. The rearrangement combines TRBV5-5 with TRBJ2-1; the central 9 bases match TRBD2. The source of this sequence is a human donor in a cohort sampled during active COVID-19. The nucleotides are TGTGCCAGCAGCCCGGGACTAGCCGATTACAATGAGCAGTTCTTC. Its translation reads: CASSPGLADYNEQFF.